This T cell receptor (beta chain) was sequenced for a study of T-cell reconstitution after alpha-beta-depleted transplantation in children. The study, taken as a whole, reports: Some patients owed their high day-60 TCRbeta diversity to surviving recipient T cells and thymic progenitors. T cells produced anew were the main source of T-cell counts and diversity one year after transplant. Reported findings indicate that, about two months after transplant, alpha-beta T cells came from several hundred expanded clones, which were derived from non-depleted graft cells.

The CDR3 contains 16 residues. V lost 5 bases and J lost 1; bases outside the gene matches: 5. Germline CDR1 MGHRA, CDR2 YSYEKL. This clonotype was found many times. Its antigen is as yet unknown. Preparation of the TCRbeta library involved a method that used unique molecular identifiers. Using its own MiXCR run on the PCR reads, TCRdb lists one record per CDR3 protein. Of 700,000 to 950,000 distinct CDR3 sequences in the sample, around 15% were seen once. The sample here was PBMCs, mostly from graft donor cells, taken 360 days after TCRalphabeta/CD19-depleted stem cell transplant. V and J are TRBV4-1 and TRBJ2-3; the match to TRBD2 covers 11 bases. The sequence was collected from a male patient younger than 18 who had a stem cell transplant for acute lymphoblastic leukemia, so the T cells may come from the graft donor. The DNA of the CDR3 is TGCGCCAGCAGCGGGGGGACTAGCGGAGGCACAGATACGCAGTATTTT. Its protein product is CASSGGTSGGTDTQYF.